This T cell receptor beta chain was captured by sequencing in a study of blood T cell repertoires in COVID-19. TCRdb's table, derived via immunoSEQ multiplex PCR, lists solely in-frame clones and lacks some. In the table there are 75,000 to 95,000 clones, approximately 83% of which are singletons. The CDR3 is made up of 14 amino acids. Trimming removed 0 bases from V and 1 base from J, with 7 bases in between. CDR1 is SGDLS and CDR2 is YYNGEE in the germline V gene. The source is a man between 60 and 75 years old with acute or convalescent COVID-19. The specimen sequenced was peripheral blood. The V call is TRBV9, the J call TRBJ1-2, with D unclear. In DNA form, the CDR3 reads TGTGCCAGCAGCGTAGGCACTTTTAACTATGGCTACACCTTC. Its protein is CASSVGTFNYGYTF.